This T cell receptor beta chain was identified during a study of cytomegalovirus exposure and HLA in healthy donors. In regard to this clone: The antigen remains undetermined. At one end the junction does not follow the germline gene, possibly because of a read error.

The PCR was carried out with 60 Vbeta primers and 13 Jbeta primers. The repertoire was sequenced with immunoSEQ multiplex PCR; TCRdb's copy has only in-frame clones and lacks some. The sample includes approximately 110,000 clones. The CDR3 sequence is 12 residues long. The V gene's germline CDR1 is SEHNR and CDR2 FQNEAQ (reference sequence). Study conclusions and caveats: In a later analysis, parvovirus B19, influenza, CMV and Epstein-Barr virus appeared linked to several top co-occurrence clusters. More than 15,000 TCR beta sequences were associated with HLA alleles at 0.05 false discovery rate in a later analysis. There were a few CMV-associated chains whose specificity for CMV antigens was confirmed in vitro. TCR sequences were mostly rare, though some public TCRs occurred in many donors.

J is TRBJ1-1 and V is TRBV7-9; 7 bases match TRBD1. The TCR was taken from a man between 40 and 49 years old in good health and CMV-seronegative. Sequencing was performed on PBMCs. The CDR3 coding sequence is TGTGCCAGCAGTCATATGGGACAGCCGTTCCTCTTT. As protein: CASSHMGQPFLF. The full variable domain, in which reference TRBV7-9 and TRBJ1-1 provide the parts outside the CDR3, is DTGVSQNPRHKITKRGQNVTFRCDPISEHNRLYWYRQTLGQGPEFLTYFQNEAQLEKSRLLSDRFSAERPKGSFSTLEIQRTEQGDSAMYLCASSHMGQPFLFGQGTRLTVV.